This T cell receptor beta chain was observed in a study of cytomegalovirus exposure and HLA in healthy donors (dated by TCRdb to 2015 to 2018). Broadly, across the study: An earlier analysis of roughly 630 of the donors reported about 250 Gb of sequence data and around 120 million unique TCR beta sequences from 190 million or so T cells. An early release covering 550 to 700 HLA-typed donors comprised approximately 300 gigabases of sequencing data and tens of millions of unique TCR sequences. Of the approximately 400 genotyped donors, 65% to 90% fell in the genetic ancestry cluster associated with self-reported Caucasian donors. The aim of the study was to test whether cataloging public T cell receptors could identify signatures of past pathogen exposure. The study used immunosequencing to profile the T cell repertoires of 600 to 850 subjects and linked those repertoires to cytomegalovirus serostatus. Along with the approximately 700-subject first cohort, a separate validation cohort of some 130 different subjects was used. High-throughput TCR immunosequencing, statistical association of individual TCRs with disease status, and machine learning were combined to predict cytomegalovirus infection status. A later analysis re-examined previously published TCR beta repertoires from around 670 donors and added high-resolution HLA genotyping to investigate patterns of TCR occurrence. In the later analysis, no new phenotypic data were used to find candidate immune exposures; instead, reliance was placed on TCR beta sequences and their occurrence across donors. An earlier analysis of 587 of the donors used high-throughput TCR beta sequencing to judge whether each TCR beta V gene segment behaved as functional or pseudogenic. Donor age, sex, ethnicity and CMV serostatus were compiled together with the repertoire data. A later genetic analysis used genome-wide SNP genotypes for about 60% of the roughly 700 donors, treating that subset as a discovery cohort. Every discovery cohort repertoire had been produced on one sequencing platform. HLA typing included class I and class II loci at four-digit resolution. The number of donors typed differed by locus, with 629-630 for A, B, C, DRB1 and DQB1, 522 for DQA1, 600 to 610 for DPA1, and approximately 470 for DPB1. A handful of DR-DQ haplotypes were handled as single units for association and clustering because linkage in the cohort was strong. Across under 500 genotyped donors of the cohort, an average of approximately 240,000 unique TCR beta nucleotide sequences per donor were sequenced, and about a sixth of those sequences were non-productive. On the study overall, not on this receptor specifically: Because HLA typing was missing for some donors at each locus, association tests included only the typed subset. Cytomegalovirus status was reported to be diagnosed by the classifier with high specificity and sensitivity in both the original and validation cohorts. Linkage disequilibrium might explain the correlated functional status among segregating V segments, but an unknown experimental factor could not be excluded. V-gene and J-gene trimming of TCR beta chains was associated with a missense DCLRE1C variant in a later genetic analysis, and the association was replicated in an independent cohort. A later analysis associated 16,951 TCR beta sequences with specific HLA alleles at a false discovery rate of 0.05. The sequencing pipeline was judged likely to have produced a cluster of highly shared sequence variants as a technical artifact. A further reported finding was that TCR beta sequences accurately predicted the HLA-A and HLA-B alleles for most subjects in the first cohort. The cohort was sequenced for TCR beta chains only, and without alpha or paired-chain data the features that could be detected were limited. The study gave a list of more than 150 TCR beta chains associated with cytomegalovirus. CMV serostatus was the only immune exposure information available for the cohort. Across donors, most TCR sequences were observed very rarely, whereas some public TCRs were present in many individuals. The earlier analysis of about 600 of the donors excluded 15 to 20 rarely observed V segments, including chromosome 9 orphons, because counts were too low. According to a later analysis, parvovirus B19, influenza, CMV and Epstein-Barr virus appeared linked to several top co-occurrence clusters. According to a later genetic analysis, donors in an Asian-associated ancestry cluster had fewer N-insertions in productive TCRs than the approximately 670-donor mean. In an earlier analysis of 587 of the donors, most TCR beta V segments appeared in productive rearrangements about 90% or about 30% of the time, broadly matching IMGT annotations. According to a later analysis, TCR association rates differed among HLA loci, with DRB1 alleles showing the most associated TCRs and HLA-C alleles showing the fewest. Compared with equally common non-associated chains, HLA-associated TCR beta chains in a later analysis were more clonally expanded and had lower generation probabilities. In vitro tests confirmed that a few of the cytomegalovirus-associated TCR beta chains recognize cytomegalovirus antigens. Sequencing depth was assumed to be roughly uniform across donors in the presence/absence analyses, though that assumption may not hold. The authors suggested that the approach could potentially be extended to other disease states and immunological phenotypes. When HLA alleles, especially DR and DQ, strongly co-occurred, attributing TCR associations to individual alleles was difficult. Some IMGT-functional V segments, including TRBV6-2 and TRBV6-3, could not be told apart with the 87-base-pair reads, so those segments were excluded. Most CMV-associated TCR beta chains appeared to be HLA-restricted in a later analysis, and the HLA associations seemed to be driven largely by CMV exposure.

The cohort consisted of 670 or so healthy bone marrow donors. All cohort members were sampled while nominally healthy, although unrecorded immune exposures were likely present. The donor was CMV seronegative and belonged to the group of 352 seronegative cohort members. A peripheral blood sample was provided by each donor, and peripheral blood mononuclear cells were used for TCR beta sequencing. Genomic DNA was extracted from the blood cell samples with the Qiagen DNeasy Blood Extraction Kit. A note on this clone: The antigen this receptor binds is unknown. One base away there is no much larger clone; base qualities are not given.

Library preparation used the immunoSEQ multiplex PCR assay. The multiplex PCR relied on a mix of 60 forward primers for TCR Vbeta segments and 13 reverse primers for TCR Jbeta segments. The CDR3 region of rearranged TCR beta genes was amplified from genomic DNA with a multiplex PCR assay. On the Illumina HiSeq System, the amplified TCR beta libraries were sequenced as 87-base-pair reads. On the authors' methods: Across the 670 or so repertoires, a later analysis counted around 80 million unique TCR beta chains, 8.5 million to 12 million of which were shared by at least two donors. A nearest-neighbor algorithm error-corrected the raw reads and collapsed the reads into unique sequences, merging closely related sequences to remove PCR and sequencing errors. CDR3 sequences were aligned to IMGT reference sequences to assign V, D and J gene segments. Each retained sequence needed at least a six-nucleotide match to both a V gene segment and a J gene segment. A rearrangement counted as productive if the CDR3 had no stop codons and remained in frame with V and J, and every other rearrangement counted as non-productive. Following IMGT convention, CDR3 was defined as the stretch from the second conserved V-encoded cysteine to the conserved J-encoded phenylalanine. In an earlier analysis of more than 550 of the donors, sequences lacking an unambiguous match to a single V gene segment were excluded. In an earlier analysis of approximately 550 of the donors, V segments were called functional above 56.7% productive rearrangements and were called segregating when the between-donor standard deviation exceeded 5%. A statistical classification framework was built to diagnose cytomegalovirus status from the catalog of TCR beta chain sequences. A later analysis assigned V and J genes by comparing TCR nucleotide sequences with IMGT/GENE-DB human TR gene sequences. Using the TCRdist pipeline, a later analysis assigned CDR3 sequences along with most-parsimonious VDJ recombination scenarios. A later analysis defined each TCR beta chain by its CDR3 amino acid sequence plus V-gene family, and excluded reads lacking a unique V-gene family. In a later analysis, fewer than 650 highly shared, low-generation-probability nucleotide sequences were removed to address suspected cross-contamination and a sequencing artifact. In a later analysis, a clonal expansion index was calculated for each public chain from normalized within-repertoire ranks of inferred template counts. Generation probabilities in a later analysis came from a VDJ recombination model fitted to out-of-frame rearrangements, and those results were checked against IGoR. Hypergeometric tests were used in a later analysis to score TCR-TCR, TCR-HLA and TCR-CMV co-occurrence, with a repertoire-size bias correction applied to the TCR pairs. False discovery rates were estimated in a later analysis by permuting HLA or CMV assignments 20 times. In a later analysis, co-occurring TCRs were grouped using DBSCAN, and TCRdist sequence similarity was added for clustering within HLA-allele-positive subsets. Repertoires with fewer than 30,000 or more than 120,000 public chains were left out of co-occurrence clustering, as were a handful of repertoires with anomalous nucleotide sharing. TCRdb provides this immuneACCESS table in a form limited to in-frame rearrangements. Some clones are lacking; in checked studies, under half of them reflect an unresolved V gene, and why the rest are absent is not known. The V and J calls and the clone size are those of that table, but D and trimming were determined from the DNA. The sample has approximately 120,000 clones on record, 65% to 85% of them singletons. The ten largest clones capture around 1.2% of the sample.

CDR1 and CDR2 were assigned from the germline V gene (reference sequence) as GTSNPN and SVGIG. A distance of 7 bases separates the germline ends of V and J, which lose 4 bases and 0 bases respectively. Including cysteine and phenylalanine, the CDR3 has 14 amino acids. CDR3 DNA only is kept here, 42 bases in frame from base 1. The sequenced sample consisted of PBMCs. This TCR was recovered from a man aged 50 to 59 in good health and CMV-seronegative. Recombination joined TRBV30 with TRBJ2-6; the D gene lacks a confident call. The DNA sequence follows: TGTGCCTGGAATTCAGGCTCTGGGGCCAACGTCCTGACTTTC. Its product reads: CAWNSGSGANVLTF.